This is a list of T cell receptor beta chains from one sample in a study of blood T cells in healthy people across ages. TCRdb analysed the 5' RACE reads with MiXCR anew, one entry per CDR3 protein. The table records a few hundred thousand distinct CDR3 sequences, 27% of them present only once. Sequenced sample: blood. The receptors stem from a woman in her 70s in good health. CDR3s include the opening cysteine and the closing phenylalanine or tryptophan. The D gene is left open where the match is weak. Clone size is stated in some rows and not others, as once, few, many or a class when expanded.

j_gene	d_gene	v_gene	len	abundance	CDR3aa	CDR3nt
TRBJ2-5	TRBD2	TRBV9	15	few	CASSVSAGSQETQYF	TGTGCCAGCAGCGTATCAGCGGGGAGCCAAGAGACCCAGTACTTC
TRBJ2-2	.	TRBV6-5	14	.	CASSPTRGTGELFF	TGTGCCAGCAGCCCTACCCGGGGCACCGGGGAGCTGTTTTTT
TRBJ1-2	TRBD1	TRBV6-5	14	few	CASSSPTGERGYTF	TGTGCCAGCAGTTCACCGACAGGGGAAAGGGGCTACACCTTC
TRBJ2-3	.	TRBV9	15	.	CASSVMSGIQDTQYF	TGTGCCAGCAGCGTAATGAGCGGAATACAAGATACGCAGTATTTT
TRBJ2-1	.	TRBV12-5	14	few	CASARGLGIDEQFF	TGTGCTAGTGCCCGGGGGTTGGGGATTGATGAGCAGTTCTTC
TRBJ1-6	.	TRBV5-1	16	few	CASSRGSSKDNSPLHF	TGCGCCAGCAGTCGAGGGTCCTCGAAGGATAATTCACCCCTCCACTTT
TRBJ2-5	.	TRBV9	15	.	CASSVGAGQQETQYF	TGTGCCAGCAGCGTAGGGGCGGGGCAACAAGAGACCCAGTACTTC
TRBJ2-7	TRBD2	TRBV20-1	14	few	CSARGGGRAYEQYF	TGCAGTGCTCGGGGCGGGGGAAGGGCCTACGAGCAGTACTTC
TRBJ2-3	TRBD2	TRBV24-1	15	.	CATSNGLEDTDTQYF	TGTGCCACCAGTAATGGACTAGAAGACACAGATACGCAGTATTTT
TRBJ1-6	TRBD1	TRBV6-2/TRBV6-3	15	.	CASSYSLQGDSPLHF	TGTGCCAGCAGTTACTCGTTACAGGGGGATTCACCCCTCCACTTT
TRBJ1-3	TRBD1	TRBV7-9	14	once	CASSYGQGGNTIYF	TGTGCCAGCAGCTATGGACAGGGGGGAAACACCATATATTTT
TRBJ2-3	TRBD2	TRBV7-9	14	.	CASSPLREADTQYF	TGTGCCAGCAGCCCCCTCCGGGAGGCAGATACGCAGTATTTT
TRBJ1-1	.	TRBV11-3	15	.	CASSLVGLMNTEAFF	TGTGCCAGCAGCTTAGTAGGACTAATGAACACTGAAGCTTTCTTT
TRBJ2-3	.	TRBV20-1	14	.	CSARLSASTDTQYF	TGCAGTGCTAGACTTTCCGCTAGCACAGATACGCAGTATTTT
TRBJ2-1	TRBD2	TRBV5-1	15	few	CASSARTSSYNEQFF	TGCGCCAGCAGCGCCCGGACTAGCTCCTACAATGAGCAGTTCTTC
TRBJ2-7	.	TRBV5-1	14	.	CASSATGFSYEQYF	TGCGCCAGCAGCGCGACAGGATTCTCCTACGAGCAGTACTTC
TRBJ1-6	TRBD1	TRBV6-6	15	.	CASNTWGTVGSPLHF	TGTGCCAGCAACACCTGGGGGACAGTAGGTTCACCCCTCCACTTT
TRBJ1-2	.	TRBV7-2	14	few	CASSLAGARYGYTF	TGTGCCAGCAGCTTAGCAGGGGCGCGGTATGGCTACACCTTC
TRBJ2-1	TRBD1	TRBV10-3	13	.	CATNQGDHNEQFF	TGTGCCACCAATCAGGGGGACCACAATGAGCAGTTCTTC
TRBJ2-5	TRBD2	TRBV27	14	.	CASSFAGGRETQYF	TGTGCCAGCAGTTTTGCGGGAGGACGAGAGACCCAGTACTTC
TRBJ2-1	TRBD2	TRBV28	15	once	CASRASGSSYNEQFF	TGTGCCAGCAGGGCCAGCGGGAGCTCCTACAATGAGCAGTTCTTC
TRBJ2-2	.	TRBV5-6	15	.	CASSLRGRFTGELFF	TGTGCCAGCAGCTTAAGGGGACGCTTCACCGGGGAGCTGTTTTTT
TRBJ2-4	.	TRBV20-1	15	few	CSARPGTAAKNIQYF	TGCAGTGCGCGGCCGGGCACCGCAGCCAAAAACATTCAGTACTTC
TRBJ1-5	.	TRBV20-1	12	.	CGALKGNQPQHF	TGCGGGGCACTCAAGGGCAATCAGCCCCAGCATTTT
TRBJ2-5	TRBD1	TRBV7-2	14	.	CASSIEQGQETQYF	TGTGCCAGCAGCATCGAACAGGGACAGGAGACCCAGTACTTC
TRBJ1-4	.	TRBV7-8	12	.	CASSLFTEKLFF	TGTGCCAGCAGCTTATTCACGGAGAAACTGTTTTTT
TRBJ2-3	.	TRBV7-9	18	few	CASSWGQGTLARTDTQYF	TGTGCCAGCAGCTGGGGGCAGGGGACCTTGGCCCGCACAGATACGCAGTATTTT
TRBJ2-7	TRBD2	TRBV5-6	15	few	CASSSRLARAGEQYF	TGTGCCAGCAGCTCGAGACTAGCGCGGGCCGGCGAGCAGTACTTC
TRBJ2-1	.	TRBV20-1	12	.	CSASGEYNEQFF	TGCAGTGCTAGCGGAGAGTACAATGAGCAGTTCTTC
TRBJ2-1	TRBD2	TRBV3-1	16	.	CASSQEPSGGWNEQFF	TGTGCCAGCAGCCAAGAACCCAGCGGGGGGTGGAATGAGCAGTTCTTC
TRBJ2-5	TRBD2	TRBV7-9	17	.	CASSLVTSGGPQETQYF	TGTGCCAGCAGCTTAGTGACTAGCGGGGGGCCACAAGAGACCCAGTACTTC
TRBJ2-2	TRBD2	TRBV4-3	15	few	CASSQERGGRGELFF	TGCGCCAGCAGCCAAGAGCGGGGGGGCAGGGGGGAGCTGTTTTTT
TRBJ1-2	.	TRBV7-9	14	.	CASSFAGGNYGYTF	TGTGCCAGCAGCTTCGCGGGGGGAAACTATGGCTACACCTTC
TRBJ1-4	.	TRBV29-1	14	few	CSVGMDSSNEKLFF	TGCAGCGTTGGAATGGATTCGTCTAATGAAAAACTGTTTTTT
TRBJ1-2	TRBD1	TRBV10-3	15	.	CAISERGQGNYGYTF	TGTGCCATCAGTGAGAGGGGACAGGGGAACTATGGCTACACTTTC
TRBJ2-5	TRBD2	TRBV20-1	15	few	CSAPTSGGAEETQYF	TGCAGTGCTCCTACTAGCGGGGGGGCCGAAGAGACCCAGTACTTC
TRBJ1-1	.	TRBV12-3/TRBV12-4	13	.	CASSLQPYTEAFF	TGTGCCAGCAGTTTACAGCCATACACTGAAGCTTTCTTT
TRBJ2-3	TRBD2	TRBV18	17	few	CASSPLPSGESTDTQYF	TGTGCCAGCTCACCCCTTCCTAGCGGGGAGAGCACAGATACGCAGTATTTT
TRBJ1-4	.	TRBV20-1	16	few	CSASFSTGGDNEKLFF	TGCAGTGCTAGTTTTTCCACAGGAGGAGATAATGAAAAACTGTTTTTT
TRBJ2-2	TRBD1	TRBV18	18	few	CASSPRLRGQANTGELFF	TGTGCCAGCTCACCACGATTACGAGGACAGGCGAACACCGGGGAGCTGTTTTTT
TRBJ1-3	.	TRBV11-3	16	.	CASSLVLSRAVNTIYF	TGTGCCAGCAGCTTAGTCCTGTCCCGGGCGGTCAACACCATATATTTT
TRBJ2-1	.	TRBV9	15	.	CAGSPTGTRYNEQFF	TGTGCCGGCAGCCCCACTGGGACTCGATACAATGAGCAGTTCTTC
TRBJ2-1	TRBD2	TRBV11-3	14	many	CASSLESSGGEQFF	TGTGCCAGCAGCTTAGAAAGTAGCGGGGGTGAGCAGTTCTTC
TRBJ2-5	.	TRBV7-2	14	.	CASSQNGGWETQYF	TGTGCCAGCAGTCAGAACGGGGGCTGGGAGACCCAGTACTTC
TRBJ1-2	TRBD1	TRBV15	13	once	CATSLDRDYGHTF	TGTGCCACCAGCCTGGACAGGGATTATGGCCACACCTTC
TRBJ1-1	TRBD1	TRBV29-1	14	.	CSVEARQGSTEAFF	TGCAGCGTTGAAGCCAGACAGGGCTCCACTGAAGCTTTCTTT
TRBJ2-1	.	TRBV7-9	14	.	CASSLGPPRTEQFF	TGTGCCAGCAGCTTGGGGCCGCCAAGGACGGAGCAGTTCTTC
TRBJ2-1	TRBD2	TRBV20-1	14	many	CSASGGSRDNEQFF	TGCAGTGCTAGCGGGGGGAGCCGGGACAATGAGCAGTTCTTC
TRBJ2-1	.	TRBV12-5	15	.	CASGPSQGSYNEQFF	TGTGCTAGTGGTCCGTCACAGGGCTCCTACAATGAGCAGTTCTTC
TRBJ2-7	.	TRBV29-1	14	few	CSVTLGTGFYEQYF	TGCAGCGTTACCCTGGGTACGGGGTTCTACGAGCAGTACTTC
TRBJ1-5	.	TRBV7-2	12	.	CASSLDFGPQHF	TGTGCCAGCAGCTTAGACTTTGGTCCCCAGCATTTT
TRBJ2-7	TRBD1	TRBV12-3/TRBV12-4	14	.	CASSQQGSPYEQYF	TGTGCCAGCAGTCAACAGGGGTCCCCCTACGAGCAGTACTTC
TRBJ2-1	TRBD2	TRBV4-3	17	many	CASSSAGGPQPYNEQFF	TGCGCCAGCAGTTCAGCGGGGGGCCCCCAGCCCTACAATGAGCAGTTCTTC
TRBJ2-1	.	TRBV7-3	18	many	CASSLRGPLGGRYNEQFF	TGTGCCAGCAGCTTAAGGGGCCCGCTAGGGGGTAGATACAATGAGCAGTTCTTC